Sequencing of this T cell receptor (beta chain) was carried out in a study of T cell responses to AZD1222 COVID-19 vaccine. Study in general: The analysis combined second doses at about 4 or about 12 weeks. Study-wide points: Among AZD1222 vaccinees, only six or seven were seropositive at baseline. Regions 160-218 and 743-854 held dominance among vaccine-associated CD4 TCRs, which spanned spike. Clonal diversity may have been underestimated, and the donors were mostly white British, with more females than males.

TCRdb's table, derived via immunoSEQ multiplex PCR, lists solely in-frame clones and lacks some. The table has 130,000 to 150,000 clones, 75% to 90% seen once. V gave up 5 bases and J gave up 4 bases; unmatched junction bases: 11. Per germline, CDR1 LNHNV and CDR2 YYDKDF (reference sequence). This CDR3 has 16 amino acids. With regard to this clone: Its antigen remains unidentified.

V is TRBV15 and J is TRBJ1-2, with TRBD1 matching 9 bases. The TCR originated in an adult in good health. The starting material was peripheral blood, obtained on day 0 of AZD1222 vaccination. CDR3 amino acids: CATSSGDRELTYGYTF. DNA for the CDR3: TGTGCCACCAGCTCAGGGGACAGGGAATTAACCTATGGCTACACCTTC.